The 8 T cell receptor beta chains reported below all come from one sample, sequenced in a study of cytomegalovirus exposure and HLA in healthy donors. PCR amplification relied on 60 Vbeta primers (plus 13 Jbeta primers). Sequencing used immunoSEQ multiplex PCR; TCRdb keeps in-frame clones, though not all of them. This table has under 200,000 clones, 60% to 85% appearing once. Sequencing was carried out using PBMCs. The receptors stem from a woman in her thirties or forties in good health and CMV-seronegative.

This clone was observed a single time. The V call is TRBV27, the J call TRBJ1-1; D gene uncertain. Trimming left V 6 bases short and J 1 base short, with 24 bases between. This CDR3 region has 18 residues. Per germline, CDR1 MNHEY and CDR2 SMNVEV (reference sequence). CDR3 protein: CASRLQWSGGFPNTEAFF. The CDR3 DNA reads TGTGCCAGCAGGCTTCAGTGGTCAGGCGGGTTTCCGAACACTGAAGCTTTCTTT.

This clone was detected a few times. CDR3 nucleotides: TGTGCCAGTAGAAAGGGAGGGGGTACGGAGACCCAGTACTTC. Amino acid sequence: CASRKGGGTETQYF. The gene calls are TRBV19 and TRBJ2-5, with D perhaps matching TRBD2 (7 bases). The CDR3 is 14 amino acids. Looked up from germline, CDR1 is LNHDA and CDR2 is SQIVND (reference sequence). The V gene lost 6 bases and the J gene lost 5 bases, with 16 bases spanning the gap.

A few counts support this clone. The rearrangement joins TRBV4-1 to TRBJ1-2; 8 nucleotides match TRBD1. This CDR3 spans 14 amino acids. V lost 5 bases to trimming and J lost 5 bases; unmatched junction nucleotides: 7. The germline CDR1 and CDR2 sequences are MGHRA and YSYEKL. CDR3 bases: TGCGCCAGCAGCTTGACAGGGGCCCCATATGGCTACACCTTC. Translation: CASSLTGAPYGYTF.

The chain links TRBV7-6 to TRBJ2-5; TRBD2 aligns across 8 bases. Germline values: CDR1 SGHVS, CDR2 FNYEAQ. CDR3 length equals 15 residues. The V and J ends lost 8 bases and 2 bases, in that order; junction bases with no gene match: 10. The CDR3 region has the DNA TGTGCCAGCTCTCTGGGACGGGGGGGACAAGAGACCCAGTACTTC. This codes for CASSLGRGGQETQYF.

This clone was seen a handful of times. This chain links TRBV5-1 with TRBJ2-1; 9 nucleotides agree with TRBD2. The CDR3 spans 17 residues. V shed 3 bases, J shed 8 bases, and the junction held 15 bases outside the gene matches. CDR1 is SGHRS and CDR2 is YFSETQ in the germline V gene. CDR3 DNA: TGCGCCAGCAGCTCCCCTAGGGCGGGGGGGCTCATCGATGAGCAGTTCTTC. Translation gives CASSSPRAGGLIDEQFF. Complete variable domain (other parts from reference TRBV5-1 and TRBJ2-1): KAGVTQTPRYLIKTRGQQVTLSCSPISGHRSVSWYQQTPGQGLQFLFEYFSETQRNKGNFPGRFSGRQFSNSRSEMNVSTLELGDSALYLCASSSPRAGGLIDEQFFGPGTRLTVL.

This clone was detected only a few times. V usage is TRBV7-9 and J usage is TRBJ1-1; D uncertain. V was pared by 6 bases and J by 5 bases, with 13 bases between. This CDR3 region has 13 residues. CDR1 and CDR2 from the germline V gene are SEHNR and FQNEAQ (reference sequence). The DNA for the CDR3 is TGTGCCAGCAGTCAGGAGGACTTTACTGAAGCTTTCTTT. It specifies CASSQEDFTEAFF.

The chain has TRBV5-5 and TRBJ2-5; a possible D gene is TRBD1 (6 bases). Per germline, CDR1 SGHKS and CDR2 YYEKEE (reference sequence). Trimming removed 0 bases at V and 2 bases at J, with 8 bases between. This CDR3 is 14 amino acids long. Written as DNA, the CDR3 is TGTGCCAGCAGCTTGGTTAGGGGGCAAGAGACCCAGTACTTC. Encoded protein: CASSLVRGQETQYF.

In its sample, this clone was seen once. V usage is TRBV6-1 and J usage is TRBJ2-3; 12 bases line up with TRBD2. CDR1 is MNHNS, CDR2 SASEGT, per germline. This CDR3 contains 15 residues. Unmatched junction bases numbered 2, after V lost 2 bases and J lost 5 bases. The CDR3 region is CASSELAGGLDTQYF. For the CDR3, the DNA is TGTGCCAGCAGTGAACTAGCGGGGGGGCTAGATACGCAGTATTTT.